The T cell receptor beta chain under discussion was sequenced for a study of cytomegalovirus exposure and HLA in healthy donors. Regarding the study as a whole: A later analysis found that most CMV-associated TCR beta chains appeared HLA-restricted. A later analysis found TCR association rates differed by HLA locus, highest for DRB1 and lowest for HLA-C. Associated with cytomegalovirus, according to the listing, were around 160 TCR beta chains.

CDR1 is SGHRS, CDR2 YFSETQ, per germline. V was pared by 0 bases and J by 3 bases, with 15 bases of the junction left unmatched. This CDR3 has 19 residues. Nominally healthy donors were sampled, though unrecorded immune exposures were likely. This clone is a singleton in its sample. The antigen is undetermined. The primer mix had 60 Vbeta and 13 Jbeta primers. Produced via immunoSEQ multiplex PCR; TCRdb's table is partial and in-frame only. The data contain approximately 150,000 clones, roughly 76% of them singletons. This TCR derives from a woman in her late teens or twenties in good health and CMV-seropositive. The sequenced sample consisted of PBMCs. The gene calls are TRBV5-1 and TRBJ2-5, with 9 nucleotides matching TRBD2. CDR3 region: CASSLDAGAVGGGEETQYF. CDR3 coding DNA: TGCGCCAGCAGCTTGGATGCTGGAGCGGTTGGCGGGGGGGAAGAGACCCAGTACTTC.